These T cell receptor beta chains were read from a single sample in a study of blood T cell repertoires in COVID-19. Repertoires were generated with immunoSEQ multiplex PCR, while TCRdb's copy carries only in-frame clones and drops some. The profile shows roughly 340,000 clones, about 90% of them singletons. Material: peripheral blood. Receptor source: a woman in her twenties or thirties with COVID-19, enrolled during active disease. Both conserved end residues are part of each CDR3. The D gene is left open where the match is weak. The size of a clone is reported for some rows only, either as once, few or many, or as a class for expanded clones.

v_call	d_call	clone_size	j_call	cdr3_aa	cdr3_nt
TRBV27	-	-	TRBJ1-1	CASSLEHTEAFF	TGTGCCAGCAGTTTAGAGCATACTGAAGCTTTCTTT
TRBV5-1	TRBD1	-	TRBJ2-2	CASSWGDRDTGELFF	TGCGCCAGCAGCTGGGGGGACAGGGACACCGGGGAGCTGTTTTTT
TRBV28	-	-	TRBJ1-2	CASRRGGRPNYGYTF	TGTGCCAGCAGGCGGGGGGGGCGGCCAAACTATGGCTACACCTTC
TRBV6-2/TRBV6-3	TRBD1	few	TRBJ1-1	CASSLWTGRAFF	TGTGCCAGCAGTCTTTGGACAGGGCGGGCTTTCTTT
TRBV10-3	TRBD1	-	TRBJ1-5	CAISEGTGGQPQHF	TGTGCCATCAGTGAAGGGACAGGGGGGCAGCCCCAGCATTTT
TRBV6-2/TRBV6-3	TRBD1	-	TRBJ2-7	CASSYSTGVKYEQYF	TGTGCCAGCAGTTACTCGACAGGGGTTAAGTACGAGCAGTACTTC
TRBV19	-	few	TRBJ1-5	CASSIETTGWGQPQHF	TGTGCCAGTAGTATAGAAACCACAGGGTGGGGTCAGCCCCAGCATTTT
TRBV28	-	-	TRBJ1-6	CASSSQYNSPLHF	TGCGCCAGCAGTTCACAGTATAATTCACCCCTCCACTTT
TRBV2	TRBD1	once	TRBJ2-1	CASLQGVEQFF	TGTGCCAGCCTACAGGGGGTTGAGCAGTTCTTC
TRBV24-1	TRBD1	-	TRBJ1-1	CATSDSGQGYTEAFF	TGTGCCACCAGTGATTCCGGACAGGGCTACACTGAAGCTTTCTTT
TRBV2	TRBD1	-	TRBJ1-1	CASIPGQVAMNTEAFF	TGTGCCAGCATTCCGGGACAGGTCGCGATGAACACTGAAGCTTTCTTT
TRBV2	-	few	TRBJ2-1	CASSDDRYNEQFF	TGTGCCAGCAGTGACGACAGGTACAATGAGCAGTTCTTC
TRBV7-2	TRBD2	few	TRBJ2-1	CASSLSGGHYNEQFF	TGTGCCAGCAGCCTGAGCGGGGGGCACTACAATGAGCAGTTCTTC
TRBV10-3	-	-	TRBJ1-5	CAISGGNQPQHF	TGTGCCATCAGCGGGGGCAATCAGCCCCAGCATTTT
TRBV18	-	-	TRBJ1-4	CASSPIGTNEKLFF	TGTGCCAGCTCACCCATAGGGACAAATGAAAAACTGTTTTTT
TRBV7-6	TRBD1	-	TRBJ2-1	CASSLGGTGVYNEQFF	TGTGCCAGCAGCTTAGGTGGGACAGGGGTATACAATGAGCAGTTCTTC
TRBV4-3	TRBD2	-	TRBJ2-3	CASSQGTSGRDSTDTQYF	TGCGCCAGCAGCCAAGGGACTAGCGGGAGGGATAGCACAGATACGCAGTATTTT
TRBV2	TRBD2	-	TRBJ2-1	CASKRTSGGNEQFF	TGTGCCAGCAAGAGGACTAGCGGGGGCAATGAGCAGTTCTTC
TRBV6-1	-	-	TRBJ1-4	CASSETTREKLFF	TGTGCCAGCAGTGAGACAACCAGAGAAAAACTGTTTTTT
TRBV3-1/TRBV3-2	TRBD1	-	TRBJ1-3	CASSLPTGFGNTIYF	TGTGCCAGCAGCCTGCCGACAGGGTTCGGAAACACCATATATTTT
TRBV18	TRBD2	-	TRBJ2-1	CASSQTSGGAYNEQFF	TGTGCCAGCTCACAGACTAGCGGGGGGGCCTACAATGAGCAGTTCTTC
TRBV5-8	-	-	TRBJ2-3	CASSSGQKGDTQYF	TGTGCCAGCAGCTCAGGACAAAAGGGGGATACGCAGTATTTT
TRBV28	-	-	TRBJ1-3	CASSLGDGTGNTIYF	TGTGCCAGCAGTTTGGGCGACGGGACTGGAAACACCATATATTTT